This TCR beta chain emerged from a study of cytomegalovirus exposure and HLA in healthy donors (dated by TCRdb to 2015 to 2018). About the study as a whole: An earlier analysis of fewer than 750 of the donors reported approximately 300 Gb of sequence data and about 120 million unique TCR beta sequences obtained from around 180 million T cells. To predict cytomegalovirus infection status, the study combined high-throughput TCR immunosequencing, statistical association of individual TCRs with disease status, and machine learning. Besides the first cohort of under 700 subjects, a separate validation cohort made up of 95 to 150 different subjects was used. About 300 gigabases of sequencing data and tens of millions of unique TCR sequences were included in an early release covering roughly 600 HLA-typed donors. The number of typed donors differed by locus: roughly 629-630 for A, B, C, DRB1 and DQB1; 500 to 550 for DQA1; 606 for DPA1; and around 450 for DPB1. Every repertoire in the discovery cohort had been generated on one and the same sequencing platform. To decide whether each TCR beta V gene segment behaved as functional or pseudogenic, an earlier analysis of some 580 of the donors relied on high-throughput TCR beta sequencing. Among some 410 genotyped donors of the cohort, an average of about 240,000 unique TCR beta nucleotide sequences were sequenced per donor, roughly 20% of them non-productive. Alongside the repertoire data, information on donor age, sex, ethnicity and CMV serostatus was compiled. Using immunosequencing, the study profiled T cell repertoires from 666 subjects and related those repertoires to cytomegalovirus serostatus. A later genetic analysis used genome-wide SNP genotypes for about 60% of the roughly 700 donors, treating that subset as a discovery cohort. Of the roughly 430 genotyped donors, about 84% fell in the genetic ancestry cluster associated with self-reported Caucasian donors. The study aimed to test whether signatures of past pathogen exposure could be identified by cataloging public T cell receptors. A later analysis re-examined previously published TCR beta repertoires from more than 550 donors and added high-resolution HLA genotyping to investigate patterns of TCR occurrence. Roughly five DR-DQ haplotypes were handled as single units for association and clustering, since linkage in the cohort was strong. Rather than using new phenotypic data, the later analysis identified candidate immune exposures from TCR beta sequences and from how often those sequences occurred across donors. Both class I and class II loci were covered by HLA typing, at four-digit resolution.

The library was prepared using the immunoSEQ multiplex PCR assay. For the multiplex PCR, a mixture combining 60 forward primers for TCR Vbeta segments and 13 reverse primers for TCR Jbeta segments was used. The CDR3 region of rearranged TCR beta genes was amplified from genomic DNA with a multiplex PCR assay. Amplified TCR beta libraries were sequenced as 87-base-pair reads on the Illumina HiSeq System. The paper's data handling went like this. A later analysis tallied some 79 million unique TCR beta chains across the 610 or so repertoires, and about 12 million of those chains were shared by two or more donors. Raw reads were error-corrected and collapsed into unique sequences with a nearest-neighbor algorithm that merged closely related sequences to remove PCR and sequencing errors. To assign V, D and J gene segments, CDR3 sequences were aligned to IMGT reference sequences. For a sequence to be retained, a match of at least six nucleotides was required to both a V gene segment and a J gene segment. Rearrangements were called productive when the CDR3 lacked stop codons and stayed in frame with V and J; all others were non-productive. Following IMGT convention, CDR3 was defined as the stretch from the second conserved V-encoded cysteine to the conserved J-encoded phenylalanine. Sequences without an unambiguous match to a single V gene segment were excluded from the earlier analysis of about 630 of the donors. An earlier analysis of several hundred of the donors classified V segments as functional when productive rearrangements were above 56.7% and as segregating when the standard deviation between donors was above 5%. A statistical classification framework was built for diagnosing cytomegalovirus status from the catalog of TCR beta chain sequences. In a later analysis, V and J genes were assigned by comparing TCR nucleotide sequences against IMGT/GENE-DB human TR gene sequences. A later analysis assigned CDR3 sequences and most-parsimonious VDJ recombination scenarios with the TCRdist pipeline. In a later analysis, each TCR beta chain was defined by its CDR3 amino acid sequence together with its V-gene family, and reads lacking a unique V-gene family were excluded. In a later analysis, fewer than 650 highly shared, low-generation-probability nucleotide sequences were removed to address suspected cross-contamination and a sequencing artifact. For each public chain, a later analysis derived a clonal expansion index from normalized ranks of inferred template counts within each repertoire. In a later analysis, generation probabilities were computed with a VDJ recombination model fitted to out-of-frame rearrangements, and the resulting probabilities were checked against IGoR. Hypergeometric tests were used in a later analysis to score TCR-TCR, TCR-HLA and TCR-CMV co-occurrence, with a repertoire-size bias correction applied to the TCR pairs. To estimate false discovery rates, a later analysis permuted the HLA or CMV assignments 20 times. A later analysis grouped co-occurring TCRs with DBSCAN, adding TCRdist sequence similarity when clustering within HLA-allele-positive subsets. Co-occurrence clustering excluded repertoires with fewer than 30,000 or more than 120,000 public chains, plus five with anomalous nucleotide sharing. TCRdb took this table from immuneACCESS and kept in-frame rearrangements with V and J called. Such tables lack part of the clones; where checked against another copy, unresolved V genes explain under half of the gap, and the rest is unexplained. From that table come the V and J calls and clone size; the DNA was used to work out D and trimming. A total of roughly 88,000 clones appear in this sample, more than 75% of them only once. Roughly 5% of the sample is taken by the ten largest.

In regard to this clone: No antigen is known for it. The input lacks base qualities; no much larger clone sits a single base away.

The cohort was made up of roughly 670 healthy bone marrow donors. All cohort members were sampled while nominally healthy, although unrecorded immune exposures were likely present. The donor tested CMV seropositive and was one of the 289 seropositive cohort members. A peripheral blood sample was provided by each donor, and peripheral blood mononuclear cells were used for TCR beta sequencing. Genomic DNA was extracted from the blood cell samples with the Qiagen DNeasy Blood Extraction Kit. Beyond this particular receptor, the publication reports: According to a later analysis, most CMV-associated TCR beta chains appeared to be HLA-restricted, and the HLA associations seemed to be driven largely by CMV exposure. According to the authors, the approach could potentially be generalized to other disease states and immunological phenotypes. In a later genetic analysis, fewer N-insertions in productive TCRs were reported among donors in an Asian-associated ancestry cluster than the roughly 640-donor mean. A further reported finding was that TCR beta sequences accurately predicted the HLA-A and HLA-B alleles for most subjects in the first cohort. A later analysis reported that several top co-occurrence clusters appeared linked to parvovirus B19, influenza, CMV and Epstein-Barr virus. Linkage disequilibrium might explain the correlated functional status among segregating V segments, but an unknown experimental factor could not be excluded. The classifier was reported to diagnose cytomegalovirus status with high specificity and sensitivity in both the original and validation cohorts. This cohort had only TCR beta chains sequenced, and the lack of alpha or paired-chain data limited which features could be detected. In a later analysis, HLA-associated TCR beta chains were found to be more clonally expanded and to have lower generation probabilities than equally common non-associated chains. In the study, some 180 TCR beta chains were listed as associated with cytomegalovirus. An association between a missense DCLRE1C variant and V-gene and J-gene trimming of TCR beta chains was found in a later genetic analysis and replicated in an independent cohort. Because HLA typing was missing for some donors at each locus, association tests included only the typed subset. When HLA alleles, especially DR and DQ, strongly co-occurred, TCR associations were difficult to assign to individual alleles. Because counts were too low, roughly 18 rarely observed V segments, including chromosome 9 orphons, were left out of the earlier analysis of 500 to 650 of the donors. Broadly in line with IMGT annotations, most TCR beta V segments showed up in productive rearrangements about 90% or about 30% of the time in an earlier analysis of 587 of the donors. For the cohort, immune exposure information was limited to CMV serostatus. The sequencing pipeline was judged likely to have produced a cluster of highly shared sequence variants as a technical artifact. In vitro tests confirmed that three of the cytomegalovirus-associated TCR beta chains recognize cytomegalovirus antigens. A later analysis associated about 18,000 TCR beta sequences with specific HLA alleles at a false discovery rate of 0.05. The 87-base-pair reads could not distinguish some IMGT-functional V segments, including TRBV6-2 and TRBV6-3, so those segments were excluded. In a later analysis, TCR association rates were found to vary across HLA loci, with the most associated TCRs seen for DRB1 alleles and the fewest for HLA-C alleles. Most TCR sequences were observed very rarely across donors, whereas some public TCRs were present in many individuals. Sequencing depth was assumed to be roughly uniform across donors in the presence/absence analyses, though that assumption may not hold.

The CDR3 has 14 amino acids, counting the end cysteine and phenylalanine. Only the CDR3 part of the read is kept: 42 bases, read in frame from the first base. This chain joins TRBV1 to TRBJ2-5; the DNA was not used to check the table's D call, TRBD2. TRBV1 is a pseudogene locus. The specimen sequenced was PBMCs. This TCR was recovered from a man under 40 in good health and CMV-seropositive. The nucleotides are TGCACCAGCAGCCAAGAATCCCAAGAGGAGACCCAGTACTTC. It codes for CTSSQESQEETQYF.